The clone carrying this TCR beta chain was counted at least ten times. The antigen remains unidentified. The source of the sample is a study of post-analysis software for immune sequencing data. Study-wide results and limits: Comparison of patients with controls showed about 5 TRBV segments more frequent in patients, TRBV5-6, TRBV5-1 and TRBV20-1 among them.

Germline CDR1 is MNHEY and CDR2 is SVGAGI. Trimming removed 5 bases from V and 7 bases from J; junction bases left unmatched: 8. This CDR3 has 14 residues. Carried by the TCR beta cDNA libraries were unique molecular identifiers. One entry per CDR3 protein results from TCRdb running MiXCR on the PCR reads. The repertoire holds 150,000 to 200,000 distinct CDR3 sequences, with roughly 30% as singletons. The rearrangement joins TRBV6-5 to TRBJ1-5; 7 bases are shared with TRBD1. Material for sequencing was blood. This clonotype originated in a girl aged 5 to 17 with multiple sclerosis. This CDR3 reads CASSPRQGGQPQHF. The CDR3 DNA reads as TGTGCCAGCAGTCCCCGACAGGGAGGACAGCCCCAGCATTTT.